This T cell receptor (beta chain) was obtained from a study of early T cells in non-severe SARS-CoV-2 infection. Unique molecular identifiers (one per individual cDNA molecule) were attached. A single record per CDR3 protein comes from TCRdb applying MiXCR to the 5' RACE reads. The sample holds around 55,000 distinct CDR3 sequences, about 16% seen once. The CDR3 covers 14 residues. Per germline, CDR1 MNHEY and CDR2 SMNVEV (reference sequence). V lost 2 bases and J lost 2, with 7 bases in between. This clonotype has ten or more counts. The sequence derives from an adult who was a healthcare worker with PCR-confirmed SARS-CoV-2 infection or an uninfected control (not recorded which). This chain connects TRBV27 to TRBJ1-5; no reliable D call. This specimen consisted of whole blood, obtained at baseline. DNA for the CDR3: TGTGCCAGCAGTTTAGGGTTTGGCAATCAGCCCCAGCATTTT. Translated: CASSLGFGNQPQHF.